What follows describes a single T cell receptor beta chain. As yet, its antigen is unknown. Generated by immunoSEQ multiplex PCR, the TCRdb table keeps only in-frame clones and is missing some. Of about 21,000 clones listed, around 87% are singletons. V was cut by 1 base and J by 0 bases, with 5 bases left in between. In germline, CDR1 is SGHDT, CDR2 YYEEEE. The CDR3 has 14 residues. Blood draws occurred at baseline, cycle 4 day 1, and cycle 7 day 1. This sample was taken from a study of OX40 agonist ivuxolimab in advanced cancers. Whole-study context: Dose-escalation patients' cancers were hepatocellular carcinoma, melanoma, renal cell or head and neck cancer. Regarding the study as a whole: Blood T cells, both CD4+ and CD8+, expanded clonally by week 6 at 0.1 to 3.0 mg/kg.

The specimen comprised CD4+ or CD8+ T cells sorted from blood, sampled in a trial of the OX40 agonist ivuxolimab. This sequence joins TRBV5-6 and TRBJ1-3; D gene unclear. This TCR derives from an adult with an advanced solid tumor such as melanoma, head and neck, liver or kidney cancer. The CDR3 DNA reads TGTGCCAGCAGCTTGCTAGTCTCTGGAAACACCATATATTTT. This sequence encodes CASSLLVSGNTIYF.